Below are 19 T cell receptor beta chains sequenced from a single sample in a study of cytomegalovirus exposure and HLA in healthy donors. Here immunoSEQ multiplex PCR was the method, and the copy in TCRdb shows in-frame clones only, minus some. The sample lists 150,000 to 200,000 clones, 75% to 90% seen once, with around 2% in the top ten. The sample comprised PBMCs. These receptors all come from a woman between 18 and 30 years old in good health and CMV-seronegative.

This sequence joins TRBV19 and TRBJ2-7; 8 bases map to TRBD2. Germline V gene lookup returns CDR1 LNHDA and CDR2 SQIVND (reference sequence). The CDR3 covers 14 residues. V was pared by 1 base and J by 4 bases, with 3 bases of the junction left unmatched. The CDR3 sequence is CASSIVAGPYEQYF. The CDR3, as DNA: TGTGCCAGTAGTATAGTAGCGGGGCCTTACGAGCAGTACTTC.

The V gene is TRBV7-9, the J gene TRBJ1-2; TRBD1 aligns across 8 bases. The V and J ends lost 5 bases and 5 bases, in that order; junction bases with no gene match: 10. The germline V gene has CDR1 SEHNR and CDR2 FQNEAQ (reference sequence). The CDR3 runs to 15 residues. The CDR3 DNA reads as TGTGCCAGCAGCCCTGACCCAGGGGGCCATTATGGCTACACCTTC. It translates to CASSPDPGGHYGYTF. Looking up the rest from reference TRBV7-9 and TRBJ1-2 gives the full variable domain: DTGVSQNPRHKITKRGQNVTFRCDPISEHNRLYWYRQTLGQGPEFLTYFQNEAQLEKSRLLSDRFSAERPKGSFSTLEIQRTEQGDSAMYLCASSPDPGGHYGYTFGSGTRLTVV.

This chain joins TRBV7-9 and TRBJ1-6; D unresolved. Trimming took off 3 bases at V and 3 bases at J, with 6 bases between the two ends. CDR3 size: 14 residues. Germline V gene sequence: CDR1 SEHNR, CDR2 FQNEAQ (reference sequence). CDR3 bases: TGTGCCAGCAGCTTGAGTGACTATAATTCACCCCTCCACTTT. It codes for CASSLSDYNSPLHF. Using reference TRBV7-9 and TRBJ1-6 for the parts outside the CDR3, the full variable domain is DTGVSQNPRHKITKRGQNVTFRCDPISEHNRLYWYRQTLGQGPEFLTYFQNEAQLEKSRLLSDRFSAERPKGSFSTLEIQRTEQGDSAMYLCASSLSDYNSPLHFGNGTRLTVT.

The V call is TRBV7-6, the J call TRBJ2-7, with 8 bases aligning to TRBD1. The V segment lost 2 bases and the J segment 3 bases; nucleotides outside the gene matches: 12. From germline, CDR1 is SGHVS and CDR2 FNYEAQ. There are 17 residues in the CDR3. The CDR3 spells CASSLRRGLVEDYEQYF. CDR3 DNA: TGTGCCAGCAGCTTACGCAGGGGGCTGGTCGAGGACTACGAGCAGTACTTC.

The genes are TRBV5-1 and TRBJ1-5; no clear D. Trimming removed 0 bases at V and 7 bases at J, with 8 bases between. CDR1 is SGHRS and CDR2 is YFSETQ in the germline V gene. The CDR3 runs to 13 residues. CDR3 nucleotides: TGCGCCAGCAGCTTGGGGCTAGAACAGCCCCAGCATTTT. Its protein product is CASSLGLEQPQHF.

This sequence joins TRBV2 and TRBJ2-1, with 11 bases that match TRBD2. The CDR3 spans 15 residues. The germline CDR1 and CDR2 sequences are SNHLY and FYNNEI. The trim removed 6 bases at V and 4 bases at J, leaving 5 bases unmatched. CDR3 DNA: TGTGCCAGCAGGGAACTAGCGGGGGTGTACAATGAGCAGTTCTTC. This gives the protein CASRELAGVYNEQFF.

J is TRBJ2-1 and V is TRBV29-1; 7 bases line up with TRBD1. V trimming: 6 bases; J trimming: 3 bases; junction bases outside the gene matches: 8. Germline lookup yields CDR1 SQVTM and CDR2 ANQGSEA. The CDR3 contains 14 residues. DNA for the CDR3: TGCAGCGTGGACAGGAAAGGGAACTACAATGAGCAGTTCTTC. Translation gives CSVDRKGNYNEQFF.

V gene TRBV7-9 combines with J gene TRBJ1-6, with D maybe TRBD1 (5 bases). V shed 2 bases and J shed 7 bases, with 9 bases lying between them. Germline lookup yields CDR1 SEHNR and CDR2 FQNEAQ (reference sequence). The CDR3 is made up of 14 amino acids. CDR3 DNA sequence: TGTGCCAGCAGCTTACCAGGGCGGAATTCACCCCTCCACTTT. Amino acid sequence: CASSLPGRNSPLHF. Full variable domain (outside the CDR3, taken from reference TRBV7-9 and TRBJ1-6): DTGVSQNPRHKITKRGQNVTFRCDPISEHNRLYWYRQTLGQGPEFLTYFQNEAQLEKSRLLSDRFSAERPKGSFSTLEIQRTEQGDSAMYLCASSLPGRNSPLHFGNGTRLTVT.

The CDR3 nucleotides are TGTGCCAGCAGCTTAAGGGAACAGGGGCATTCACCCCTCCACTTT. Translation gives CASSLREQGHSPLHF. This chain joins TRBV7-3 and TRBJ1-6; 7 bases are shared with TRBD1. The germline gives CDR1 SGHTA, CDR2 FQGTGA. With 1 base clipped from V and 8 bases from J, the junction kept 5 bases outside the gene matches. CDR3 length equals 15 residues.

In its sample, this clone was seen once. V and J are TRBV7-8 and TRBJ1-2; D may be TRBD1 (5 bases). Germline loops: CDR1 SGHVS, CDR2 FQNEAQ. Trimming took off 5 bases at V and 5 bases at J, with 15 bases between the two ends. This CDR3 region has 14 residues. This chain's CDR3 is CASSTGGVPYGYTF. The CDR3 DNA sequence: TGTGCCAGCAGCACCGGGGGGGTGCCATATGGCTACACCTTC.

The rearrangement uses TRBV5-1 and TRBJ2-2; TRBD1 agrees at 9 bases. V lost 3 bases, J lost 5 bases, and 5 bases stayed unmatched. The germline V gene has CDR1 SGHRS and CDR2 YFSETQ. The CDR3 consists of 15 residues. CDR3 bases: TGCGCCAGCAGCTCCCGGGACAGGGAGACCGGGGAGCTGTTTTTT. It encodes CASSSRDRETGELFF.

The V gene is TRBV30, the J gene TRBJ2-1; maybe TRBD1 (7 bases). CDR1 is GTSNPN and CDR2 is SVGIG in the germline V gene (reference sequence). The CDR3 runs 14 residues. Deletions cut 3 bases from V and 6 bases from J, with 15 bases between. CDR3 DNA sequence: TGTGCCTGGAGCCACAGGGGAGGTCGCAATGAGCAGTTCTTC. It is translated as CAWSHRGGRNEQFF.

V and J are TRBV9 and TRBJ2-3, with no clear D. The V gene's germline CDR1 is SGDLS and CDR2 YYNGEE. The V gene lost 1 base and the J gene lost 4 bases, with 7 bases spanning the gap. The CDR3 consists of 13 residues. The CDR3 DNA reads as TGTGCCAGCAGCGTAAGGCAGGCAGATACGCAGTATTTT. Protein product: CASSVRQADTQYF.

This sequence joins TRBV10-3 and TRBJ1-1; 10 bases match TRBD1. CDR3 length equals 14 residues. The ends lost 0 bases at V and 8 bases at J; junction bases unmatched: 3. Per germline, CDR1 ENHRY and CDR2 SYGVKD. In nucleotides, the CDR3 is TGTGCCATCAGTGAGTCTGGGACAGGGGCGGAAGCTTTCTTT. Its translation: CAISESGTGAEAFF.

The chain recombines TRBV13 with TRBJ1-1; D remains ambiguous. V was clipped by 1 base and J by 4 bases, with 7 bases between them. The CDR3 is made up of 13 amino acids. Per germline, CDR1 PRHDT and CDR2 FYEKMQ (reference sequence). The CDR3 region has the DNA TGTGCCAGCAGCTTAGACGGAGGCACTGAAGCTTTCTTT. This codes for CASSLDGGTEAFF.

This chain connects TRBV5-1 to TRBJ2-2; 10 bases agree with TRBD1. Trimming took 2 bases from V and 5 from J; bases not matched to a gene: 6. The germline V gene has CDR1 SGHRS and CDR2 YFSETQ. The CDR3 sequence is 16 residues long. The CDR3 nucleotides read TGCGCCAGCAGCTTCTCCGGGACAGGGGTAACCGGGGAGCTGTTTTTT. This encodes CASSFSGTGVTGELFF.

The V call is TRBV10-3, the J call TRBJ2-7, with 7 bases lining up with TRBD2. This CDR3 comprises 14 residues. CDR1 ENHRY and CDR2 SYGVKD come from the germline V gene. Trimming removed 6 bases from V and 11 bases from J; junction bases left unmatched: 16. The CDR3 DNA reads TGTGCCATCAGGGGGACTACCCTGGATAAGGAGAAGTACTTC. Translating it yields CAIRGTTLDKEKYF.

This chain uses TRBV30 with TRBJ1-1; D perhaps matches TRBD1 (5 bases). The germline CDR1 and CDR2 sequences are GTSNPN and SVGIG (reference sequence). The CDR3 contains 13 residues. Trimming cost V 4 bases and J 1 base, with 10 bases left between them. This CDR3 reads CAWILQGNTEAFF. The DNA of the CDR3 is TGTGCCTGGATACTCCAGGGGAACACTGAAGCTTTCTTT.

The J gene is TRBJ2-1, the V gene TRBV7-9; no definite D call. V shed 4 bases and J shed 5 bases, with 9 bases lying between them. This CDR3 contains 13 residues. Germline loops: CDR1 SEHNR, CDR2 FQNEAQ (reference sequence). The CDR3: CASSSPKNNEQFF. The CDR3 nucleotides are TGTGCCAGCAGCTCCCCCAAAAACAATGAGCAGTTCTTC. Complete variable domain (other parts from reference TRBV7-9 and TRBJ2-1): DTGVSQNPRHKITKRGQNVTFRCDPISEHNRLYWYRQTLGQGPEFLTYFQNEAQLEKSRLLSDRFSAERPKGSFSTLEIQRTEQGDSAMYLCASSSPKNNEQFFGPGTRLTVL.